This TCR beta chain is drawn from a study of response to subunit inactivated influenza vaccine. This clonotype has at least ten counts. Antigen unknown. Via MiXCR, TCRdb re-called the RT-PCR reads, giving one row per CDR3 protein. This sample carries around 750,000 distinct CDR3 sequences, 20% to 25% of them seen once, and the ten largest clones take roughly 10%. CDR3 size: 14 residues. The germline CDR1 and CDR2 sequences are SQVTM and ANQGSEA. V shed 5 bases and J shed 3 bases, with 14 bases lying between them. Study-level points and caveats: Seasonal influenza vaccination, on each occasion, was suggested by the authors to recruit few new T cells.

The specimen was PBMCs from blood, collected 5 days after vaccination. The receptor was derived from a man between 45 and 60 years old who received an inactivated influenza vaccine. The J gene is TRBJ1-5, the V gene TRBV29-1, with D maybe TRBD1 (5 bases). CDR3 coding DNA: TGCAGCGTTAGAAACCAGGGCGCCAATCAGCCCCAGCATTTT. This encodes CSVRNQGANQPQHF.